Listed below are T cell receptor beta chains from one sample, sequenced in a study of CD4+ T cells in melanoma. Sequencing was performed with immunoSEQ multiplex PCR; in TCRdb, only in-frame clones are kept and a portion is missing. This table holds under 11,000 clones, 50% to 75% found once. The sequenced material came from cells from a culture (not recorded whether cultured in vitro). The receptor set was obtained from a human donor with melanoma. The CDR3 runs from the conserved cysteine through the conserved F or W. D genes are given only for firm matches. Clone sizes are given selectively: once, few, many, or a class where the clone is expanded.

CDR3 protein: CASSLEGTPTTNEKLFF; CDR3 DNA: TGTGCCAGCAGCTTAGAAGGGACCCCTACAACTAATGAAAAACTGTTTTTT; D gene: NA; clone size: NA; V gene: TRBV11-1; J gene: TRBJ1-4
CDR3 protein: CASSQPGRAYEQYF; CDR3 DNA: TGTGCCAGCAGCCAACCCGGTCGCGCCTACGAGCAGTACTTC; D gene: NA; clone size: few; V gene: TRBV5-6; J gene: TRBJ2-7
CDR3 protein: CASSYSVNSYEQYF; CDR3 DNA: TGTGCCAGCAGTTACTCAGTAAATAGCTACGAGCAGTACTTC; D gene: NA; clone size: NA; V gene: TRBV6-5; J gene: TRBJ2-7
CDR3 protein: CASSFRASGGYFTGELFF; CDR3 DNA: TGTGCCAGCAGTTTCAGGGCTAGCGGGGGGTACTTCACCGGGGAGCTGTTTTTT; D gene: TRBD2; clone size: NA; V gene: TRBV27; J gene: TRBJ2-2
CDR3 protein: CASSRILGSSGSNQPQHF; CDR3 DNA: TGTGCCAGCAGCCGAATCCTAGGGTCCTCGGGGAGCAATCAGCCCCAGCATTTT; D gene: NA; clone size: NA; V gene: TRBV11-2; J gene: TRBJ1-5
CDR3 protein: CASRGGYYSGNTIYF; CDR3 DNA: TGTGCCAGTAGGGGCGGCTATTACTCTGGAAACACCATATATTTT; D gene: NA; clone size: NA; V gene: TRBV19; J gene: TRBJ1-3